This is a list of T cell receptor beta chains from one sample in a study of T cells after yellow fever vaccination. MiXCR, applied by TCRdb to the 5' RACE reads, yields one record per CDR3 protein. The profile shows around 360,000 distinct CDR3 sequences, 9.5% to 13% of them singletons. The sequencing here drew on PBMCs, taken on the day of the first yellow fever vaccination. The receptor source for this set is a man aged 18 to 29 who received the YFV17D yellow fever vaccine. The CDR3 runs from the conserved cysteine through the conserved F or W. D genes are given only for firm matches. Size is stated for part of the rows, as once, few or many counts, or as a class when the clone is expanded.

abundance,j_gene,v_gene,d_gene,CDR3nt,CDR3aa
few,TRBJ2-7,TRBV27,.,TGTGCCAGCAAGGCAGGGGTTGTAGGAGAGCAGTACTTC,CASKAGVVGEQYF
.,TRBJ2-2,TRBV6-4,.,TGTGCCAGCAGTGACTCGACGAAAGATAGGGGGGAGCTGTTTTTT,CASSDSTKDRGELFF
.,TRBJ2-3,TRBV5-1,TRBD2,TGCGCCAGCAGTACAGGTACTAGCGGGGTGAGCACAGATACGCAGTATTTT,CASSTGTSGVSTDTQYF
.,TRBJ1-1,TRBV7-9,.,TGTGCCAGCAGCGTGGGGGGGCGGGGCTTGGCTGAAGCTTTCTTT,CASSVGGRGLAEAFF
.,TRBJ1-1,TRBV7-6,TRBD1,TGTGCCAGCAGATACACTACAGGGGAGAACACTGAAGCTTTCTTT,CASRYTTGENTEAFF
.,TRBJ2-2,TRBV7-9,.,TGTGCCAGCAGCTTAGAGCGCGCCGGGGAGCTGTTTTTT,CASSLERAGELFF
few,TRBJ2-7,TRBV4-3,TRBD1,TGCGCCAGCAGCCAAGATGCCGGACAGGGGTATGAGCAGTACTTC,CASSQDAGQGYEQYF
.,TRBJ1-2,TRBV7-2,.,TGTGCCAGCAGCTTAGAGGGTCGGCCCGCACGTGGCTACACCTTC,CASSLEGRPARGYTF
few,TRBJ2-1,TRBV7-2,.,TGTGCCAGCAGCTTAGAGTACGGGATTCAGTTCTTC,CASSLEYGIQFF
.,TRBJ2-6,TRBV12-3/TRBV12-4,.,TGTGCCAGCAGTTTAGAGGGGCCTGGGGCCAACGTCCTGACTTTC,CASSLEGPGANVLTF
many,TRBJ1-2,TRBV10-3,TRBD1,TGTGCCATCAGTGAAGGGGGCAGCTATGGCTACACCTTC,CAISEGGSYGYTF
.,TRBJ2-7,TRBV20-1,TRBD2,TGCAGTGCTAGCCTAGCGGGGGTGTCCTACGAGCAGTACTTC,CSASLAGVSYEQYF
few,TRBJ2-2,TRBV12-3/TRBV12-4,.,TGTGCCAGCAGTCAGGCGGGTCGGGGGAGCACCGGGGAGCTGTTTTTT,CASSQAGRGSTGELFF
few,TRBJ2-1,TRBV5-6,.,TGTGCCAGCAGCGGAGGTTGGGATGGCAATGAGCAGTTCTTC,CASSGGWDGNEQFF
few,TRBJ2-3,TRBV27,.,TGTGCCAGAAGTCCAGATACGCAGTATTTT,CARSPDTQYF
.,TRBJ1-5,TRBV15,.,TGTGCCACCAGTCCTGGGGATGGCAATCAGCCCCAGCATTTT,CATSPGDGNQPQHF
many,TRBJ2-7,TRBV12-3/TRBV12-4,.,TGTGCCAGCAGCCCGGGGGCATCATACGAGCAGTACTTC,CASSPGASYEQYF
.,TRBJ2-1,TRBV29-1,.,TGCAGCGTTGGAGGCACCACTTTTGGCCACAATGAGCAGTTCTTC,CSVGGTTFGHNEQFF
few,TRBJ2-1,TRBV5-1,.,TGCGCCAGCAGCTTGTCGCTACAGGGATATTACAATGAGCAGTTCTTC,CASSLSLQGYYNEQFF
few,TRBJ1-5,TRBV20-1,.,TGCAGTGCTAGTTCTCTTGATAGCAATCAGCCCCAGCATTTT,CSASSLDSNQPQHF
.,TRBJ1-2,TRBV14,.,TGTGCCAGCAGCCAGTCGGGGCATGGCTACACCTTC,CASSQSGHGYTF
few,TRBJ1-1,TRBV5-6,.,TGTGCCAGCAGCTCCGGGACAATTGGGACTGAAGCTTTCTTT,CASSSGTIGTEAFF
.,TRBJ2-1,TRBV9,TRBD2,TGTGCCAGCAGCGTTCTAGCGGGGGGAGGGAATGAGCAGTTCTTC,CASSVLAGGGNEQFF
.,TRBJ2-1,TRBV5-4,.,TGTGCCAGCAGCTTAAGGGGTTTGCATGAGCAGTTCTTC,CASSLRGLHEQFF
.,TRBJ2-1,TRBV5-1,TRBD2,TGCGCCAGCAGCTCCACGCGGGGGAGCTCCTACAATGAGCAGTTCTTC,CASSSTRGSSYNEQFF
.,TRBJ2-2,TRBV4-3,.,TGCGCCAGCAGCCAAGATAGATCAGGACACACCGGGGAGCTGTTTTTT,CASSQDRSGHTGELFF
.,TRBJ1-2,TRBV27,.,TGTGCCAGCAGGCTGGGATTTGGTTTGGATGGCTACACCTTC,CASRLGFGLDGYTF
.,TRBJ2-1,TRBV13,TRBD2,TGTGCCAGCAGCTCCGGACTAGCGGGGCTGAAATTCTCCTACAATGAGCAGTTCTTC,CASSSGLAGLKFSYNEQFF
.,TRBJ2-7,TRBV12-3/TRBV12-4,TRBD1,TGTGCCAGCCGAATTAACAGGGGTGGGGAGCAGTACTTC,CASRINRGGEQYF
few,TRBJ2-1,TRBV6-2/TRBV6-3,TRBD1,TGTGCCAGCAGTTACCGGGACAGGAATGAGCAGTTCTTC,CASSYRDRNEQFF
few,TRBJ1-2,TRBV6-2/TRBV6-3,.,TGTGCCAGCAGTTTTTTCCGACGGAACTATGGCTACACCTTC,CASSFFRRNYGYTF
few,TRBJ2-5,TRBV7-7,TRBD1,TGTGCTAGCAGCCCGACGACAGGGGGCCAAGAGACCCAGTACTTC,CASSPTTGGQETQYF
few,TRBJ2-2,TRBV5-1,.,TGCGCCAGCAGCACCGCCCGCGGCCCCGGGGAGCTGTTTTTT,CASSTARGPGELFF
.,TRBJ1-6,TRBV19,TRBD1,TGTGCCAGTAGCGCGGGACAGGTCAATTCACCCCTCCACTTT,CASSAGQVNSPLHF
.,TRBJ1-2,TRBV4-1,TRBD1,TGCGCCAGCAGCCAAGCAGACAGGGTAAACTATGGCTACACCTTC,CASSQADRVNYGYTF
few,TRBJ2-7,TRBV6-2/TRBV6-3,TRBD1,TGTGCCAGCAGTTACTCGATGAGGGACAGGGGCGCCTCCTACGAGCAGTACTTC,CASSYSMRDRGASYEQYF